This TCR beta chain appears in the sequencing data of a study of a mutant IDH1 vaccine in newly diagnosed glioma. Study-wide background: Patients came in for eight vaccinations, in weeks 1, 3, 5, 7, 11, 15, 19 and 23. Patients arrived already treated with radiotherapy, temozolomide, or both, most having had both.

Trimming shortened V by 5 bases and J by 5 bases, and 15 bases separated the two germline ends. Germline CDR1 GTSNPN, CDR2 SVGIG (reference sequence). The length of the CDR3 is 13 residues. A remark on this clone: Antigen specificity is unknown.

Assay: immunoSEQ multiplex PCR; the TCRdb copy retains only in-frame clones and omits some. The sample lists 70,000 to 90,000 clones, 65% to 90% occurring once. Time point defined: week 23, last vaccination. All doses held 300 ug of mutant IDH1 20-mer peptide, with topical imiquimod. Study-wide findings and caveats: Pseudoprogression appeared independent of alterations in top peripheral clonotypes.

The TCR originated in a young man with glioma. Some clones in this sample may be carry-over from other donors' samples. This specimen was PBMCs, taken from a glioma patient whose treatment included an IDH1 peptide vaccine. The gene calls are TRBV30 and TRBJ2-5; D remains unclear. CDR3 in amino acids: CAWVAAGLETQYF. The CDR3 DNA sequence: TGTGCCTGGGTGGCCGCTGGGTTGGAGACCCAGTACTTC. The variable domain in full, completed from reference TRBV30 and TRBJ2-5, reads SQTIHQWPATLVQPVGSPLSLECTVEGTSNPNLYWYRQAAGRGLQLLFYSVGIGQISSEVPQNLSASRPQDRQFILSSKKLLLSDSGFYLCAWVAAGLETQYFGPGTRLLVL.